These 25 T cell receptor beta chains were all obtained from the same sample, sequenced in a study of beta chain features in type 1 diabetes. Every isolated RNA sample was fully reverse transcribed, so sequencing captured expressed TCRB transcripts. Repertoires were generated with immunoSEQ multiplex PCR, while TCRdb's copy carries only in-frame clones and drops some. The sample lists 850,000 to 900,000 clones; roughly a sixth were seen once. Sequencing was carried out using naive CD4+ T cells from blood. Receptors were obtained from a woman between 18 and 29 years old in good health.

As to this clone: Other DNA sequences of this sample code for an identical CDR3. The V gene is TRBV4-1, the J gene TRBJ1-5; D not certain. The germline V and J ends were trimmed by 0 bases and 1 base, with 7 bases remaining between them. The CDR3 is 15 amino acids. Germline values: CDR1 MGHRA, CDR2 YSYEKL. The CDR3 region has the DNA TGCGCCAGCAGCCAAGATAGAGTCAGCAATCAGCCCCAGCATTTT. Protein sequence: CASSQDRVSNQPQHF.

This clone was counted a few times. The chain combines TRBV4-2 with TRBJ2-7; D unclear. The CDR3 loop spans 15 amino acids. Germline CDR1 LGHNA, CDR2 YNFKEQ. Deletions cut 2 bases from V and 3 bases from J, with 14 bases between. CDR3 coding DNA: TGTGCCAGCAGCCAATTAGGTCTAGACAACTACGAGCAGTACTTC. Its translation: CASSQLGLDNYEQYF.

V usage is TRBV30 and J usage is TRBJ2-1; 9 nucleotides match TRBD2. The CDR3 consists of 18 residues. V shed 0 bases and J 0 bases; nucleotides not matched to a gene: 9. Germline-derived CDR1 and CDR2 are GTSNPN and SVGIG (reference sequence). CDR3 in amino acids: CAWSVSSGSISSYNEQFF. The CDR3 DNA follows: TGTGCCTGGAGTGTTAGTAGCGGGAGTATTAGCTCCTACAATGAGCAGTTCTTC.

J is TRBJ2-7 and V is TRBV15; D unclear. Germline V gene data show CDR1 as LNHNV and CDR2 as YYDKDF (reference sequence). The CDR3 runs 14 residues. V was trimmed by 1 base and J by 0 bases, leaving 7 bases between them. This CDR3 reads CATSRVLSSYEQYF. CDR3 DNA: TGTGCCACCAGCAGAGTCCTGAGCTCCTACGAGCAGTACTTC.

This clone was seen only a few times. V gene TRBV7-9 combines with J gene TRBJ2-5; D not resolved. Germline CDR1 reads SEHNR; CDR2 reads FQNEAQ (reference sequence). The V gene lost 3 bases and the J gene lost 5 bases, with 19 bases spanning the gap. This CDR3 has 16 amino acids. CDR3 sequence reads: CASSFRTPQVGETQYF. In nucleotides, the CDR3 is TGTGCCAGCAGCTTCCGTACCCCCCAAGTTGGCGAGACCCAGTACTTC.

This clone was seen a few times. CDR3 sequence (DNA): TGTGCCAGCAGCCCGGGACGGGGGAGGACTGAAGCTTTCTTT. Translated: CASSPGRGRTEAFF. The chain has TRBV7-2 and TRBJ1-1; D might be TRBD1 (5 bases). The CDR3 covers 14 residues. Germline CDR1 and CDR2: SGHTA and FQGNSA. Trimming took off 5 bases at V and 5 bases at J, with 15 bases between the two ends.

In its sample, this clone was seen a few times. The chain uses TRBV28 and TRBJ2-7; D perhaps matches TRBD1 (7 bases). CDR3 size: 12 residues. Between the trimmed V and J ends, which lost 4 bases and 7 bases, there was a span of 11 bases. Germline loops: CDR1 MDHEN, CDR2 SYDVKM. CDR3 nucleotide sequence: TGTGCCAGCAGTTCGACAGGGAGGGAGCAGTACTTC. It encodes CASSSTGREQYF.

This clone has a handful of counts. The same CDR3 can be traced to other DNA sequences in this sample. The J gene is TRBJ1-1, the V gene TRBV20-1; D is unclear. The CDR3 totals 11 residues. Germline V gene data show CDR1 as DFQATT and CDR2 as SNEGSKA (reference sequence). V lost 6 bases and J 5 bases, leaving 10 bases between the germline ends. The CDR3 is CSANRGTEAFF. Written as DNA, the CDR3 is TGCAGTGCCAACAGAGGGACTGAAGCTTTCTTT.

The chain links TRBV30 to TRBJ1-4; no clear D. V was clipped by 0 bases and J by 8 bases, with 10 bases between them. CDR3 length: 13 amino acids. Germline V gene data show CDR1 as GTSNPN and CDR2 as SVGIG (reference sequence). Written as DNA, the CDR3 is TGTGCCTGGAGTGTACATCAGGTAGAAAAACTGTTTTTT. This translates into CAWSVHQVEKLFF.

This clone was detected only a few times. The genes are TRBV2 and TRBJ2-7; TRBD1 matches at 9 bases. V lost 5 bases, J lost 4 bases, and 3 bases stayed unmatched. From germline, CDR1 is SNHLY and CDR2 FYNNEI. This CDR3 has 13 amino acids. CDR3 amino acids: CASSWDRAYEQYF. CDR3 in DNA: TGTGCCAGCAGTTGGGACAGGGCGTACGAGCAGTACTTC.

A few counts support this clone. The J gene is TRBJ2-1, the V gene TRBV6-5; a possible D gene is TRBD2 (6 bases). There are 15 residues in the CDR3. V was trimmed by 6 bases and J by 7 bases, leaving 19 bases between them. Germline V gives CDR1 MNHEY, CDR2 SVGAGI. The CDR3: CASSRLGAGRNEQFF. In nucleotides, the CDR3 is TGTGCCAGCAGCCGGCTCGGGGCGGGAAGGAATGAGCAGTTCTTC.

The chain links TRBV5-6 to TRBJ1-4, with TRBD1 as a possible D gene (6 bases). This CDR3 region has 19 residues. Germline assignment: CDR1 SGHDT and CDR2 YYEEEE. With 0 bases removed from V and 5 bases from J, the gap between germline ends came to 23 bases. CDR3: CASSLATGTGYWRNEKLFF. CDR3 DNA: TGTGCCAGCAGCTTGGCAACCGGTACAGGGTATTGGAGGAATGAAAAACTGTTTTTT.

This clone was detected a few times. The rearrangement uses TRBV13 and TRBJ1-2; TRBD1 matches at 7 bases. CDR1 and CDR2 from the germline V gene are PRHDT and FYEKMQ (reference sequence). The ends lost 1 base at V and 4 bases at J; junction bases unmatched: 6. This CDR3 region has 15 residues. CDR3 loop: CASSLVGGRGYGYTF. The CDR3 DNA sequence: TGTGCCAGCAGCTTAGTAGGGGGCCGCGGCTATGGCTACACCTTC.

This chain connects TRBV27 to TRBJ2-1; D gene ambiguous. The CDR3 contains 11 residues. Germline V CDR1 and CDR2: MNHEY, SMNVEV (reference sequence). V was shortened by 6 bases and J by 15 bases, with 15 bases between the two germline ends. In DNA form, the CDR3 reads TGTGCCAGCAGGTCGACTTTCCGGACGTTCTTC. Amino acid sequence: CASRSTFRTFF.

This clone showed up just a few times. The CDR3 DNA is TGTGCCAGCTCACCTAGGGACGGTGGTGGCTACACCTTC. It codes for CASSPRDGGGYTF. This rearrangement joins TRBV18 to TRBJ1-2, with D possibly being TRBD1 (5 bases). The germline V gene has CDR1 KGHSH and CDR2 LQKENI. CDR3 length: 13 amino acids. V shed 3 bases and J shed 7 bases, with 12 bases lying between them.

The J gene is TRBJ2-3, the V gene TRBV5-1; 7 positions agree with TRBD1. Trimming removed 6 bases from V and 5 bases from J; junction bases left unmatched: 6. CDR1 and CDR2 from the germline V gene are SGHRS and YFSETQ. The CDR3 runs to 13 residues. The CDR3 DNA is TGCGCCAGCATCGGGACAGTGGGAGATACGCAGTATTTT. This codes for CASIGTVGDTQYF.

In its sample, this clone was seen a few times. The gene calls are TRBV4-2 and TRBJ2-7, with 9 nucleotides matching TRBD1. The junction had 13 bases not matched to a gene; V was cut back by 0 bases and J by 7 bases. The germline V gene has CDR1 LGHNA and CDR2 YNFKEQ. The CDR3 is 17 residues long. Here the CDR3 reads CASSQEINRGRPLEQYF. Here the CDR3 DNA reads TGTGCCAGCAGCCAAGAAATAAACAGGGGGCGGCCTTTGGAGCAGTACTTC.

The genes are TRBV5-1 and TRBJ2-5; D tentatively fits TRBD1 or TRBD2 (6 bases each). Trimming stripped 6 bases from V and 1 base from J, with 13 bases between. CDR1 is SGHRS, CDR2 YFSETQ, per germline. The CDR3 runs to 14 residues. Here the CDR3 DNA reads TGCGCCAGCACCATCGGGGGCATCCAAGAGACCCAGTACTTC. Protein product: CASTIGGIQETQYF.

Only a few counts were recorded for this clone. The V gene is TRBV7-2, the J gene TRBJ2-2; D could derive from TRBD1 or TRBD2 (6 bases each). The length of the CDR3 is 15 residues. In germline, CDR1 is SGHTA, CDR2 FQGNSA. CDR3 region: CGTRGANKNTGELFF. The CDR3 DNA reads TGTGGGACGAGGGGGGCCAACAAGAACACCGGGGAGCTGTTTTTT.

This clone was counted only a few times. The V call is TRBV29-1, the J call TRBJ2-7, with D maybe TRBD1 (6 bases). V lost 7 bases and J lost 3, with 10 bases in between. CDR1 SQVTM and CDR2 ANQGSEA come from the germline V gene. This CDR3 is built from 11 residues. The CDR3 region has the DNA TGCAGCGCCCGGGACATCTACGAGCAGTACTTC. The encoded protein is CSARDIYEQYF.

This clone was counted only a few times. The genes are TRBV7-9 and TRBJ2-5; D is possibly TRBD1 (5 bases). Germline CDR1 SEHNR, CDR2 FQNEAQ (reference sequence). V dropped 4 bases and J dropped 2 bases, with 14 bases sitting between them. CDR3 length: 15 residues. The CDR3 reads CASSSRQGEQETQYF. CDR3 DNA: TGTGCCAGCAGCTCCCGGCAGGGTGAACAAGAGACCCAGTACTTC.

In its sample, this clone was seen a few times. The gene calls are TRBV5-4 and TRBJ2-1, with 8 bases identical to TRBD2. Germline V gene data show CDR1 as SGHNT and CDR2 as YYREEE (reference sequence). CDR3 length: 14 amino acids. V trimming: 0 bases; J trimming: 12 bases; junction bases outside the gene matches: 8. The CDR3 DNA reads TGTGCCAGCAGCTTGGCTCCCCAGCGGGAGTTGCAGTTCTTC. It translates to CASSLAPQRELQFF.

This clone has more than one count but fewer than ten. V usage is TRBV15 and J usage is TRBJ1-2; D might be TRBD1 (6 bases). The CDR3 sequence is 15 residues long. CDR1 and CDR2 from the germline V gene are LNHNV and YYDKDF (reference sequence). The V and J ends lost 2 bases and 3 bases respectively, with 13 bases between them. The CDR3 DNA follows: TGTGCCACCAGCAGACGTAGGGGGGTGGACTATGGCTACACCTTC. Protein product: CATSRRRGVDYGYTF.

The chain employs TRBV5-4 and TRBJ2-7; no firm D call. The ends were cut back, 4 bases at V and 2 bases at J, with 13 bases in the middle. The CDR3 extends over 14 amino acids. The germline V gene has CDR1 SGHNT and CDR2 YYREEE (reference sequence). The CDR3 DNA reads TGTGCCAGCAGCCAACACGCCGAAACCTACGAGCAGTACTTC. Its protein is CASSQHAETYEQYF.

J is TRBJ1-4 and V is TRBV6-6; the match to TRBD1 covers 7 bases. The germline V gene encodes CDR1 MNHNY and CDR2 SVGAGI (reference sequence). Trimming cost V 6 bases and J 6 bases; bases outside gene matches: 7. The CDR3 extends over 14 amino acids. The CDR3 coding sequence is TGTGCCAGCAGCAGACAGGGACTCTATGAAAAACTGTTTTTT. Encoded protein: CASSRQGLYEKLFF.